The source of this TCR beta chain is a study of T-cell reconstitution after alpha-beta-depleted transplantation in children. After removal of 4 bases from V and 6 bases from J, the junction contained 10 bases not matched to a gene. The CDR3 extends over 17 amino acids. Germline V lookup: CDR1 SGHTA, CDR2 FQGNSA. TCRbeta library construction was performed incorporating unique molecular identifiers. TCRdb itself ran the PCR reads through MiXCR, one entry per CDR3 protein. The data show 190,000 or so distinct CDR3 sequences, approximately 6.6% seen once. This sequence was found in a human donor who donated a stem cell graft to a child with Wiskott-Aldrich syndrome. The source material was PBMCs from the stem cell graft donor, sampled from the stem cell graft. The chain carries TRBV7-2 and TRBJ2-3; 13 bases fit TRBD2. CDR3 bases: TGTGCCAGCAGCTATCCGCCGGGACTAGCGGGAATGGATACGCAGTATTTT. This sequence encodes CASSYPPGLAGMDTQYF.